This passage covers 2 T cell receptor beta chains from one sample sequenced in a study of cytotoxic CD8 clonotypes in ibrutinib-treated CLL. Generated by immunoSEQ multiplex PCR, the TCRdb table keeps only in-frame clones and is missing some. The table includes about 140,000 clones, around 93% detected once. The source was PBMCs, collected after 12 months of ibrutinib treatment. The receptors originated from a human donor with chronic lymphocytic leukemia.

This clone was observed once. This chain uses TRBV10-3 with TRBJ2-7, with no clear D. This CDR3 is 13 amino acids long. The germline V gene has CDR1 ENHRY and CDR2 SYGVKD. The V end lost 5 bases, the J end lost 0 bases, and 8 bases lay between the germline ends. The CDR3 sequence: CAISIMGSYEQYF. CDR3 DNA sequence: TGTGCCATCAGTATTATGGGCTCCTACGAGCAGTACTTC.

The rearrangement joins TRBV6-6 to TRBJ1-1, with D hard to call. Germline lookup yields CDR1 MNHNY and CDR2 SVGAGI (reference sequence). The CDR3 runs to 14 residues. Trimming pared 0 bases from V and 1 base from J, leaving 6 bases between. As DNA, the CDR3 is TGTGCCAGCAGTTACTCGATGGAGAACACTGAAGCTTTCTTT. Amino acid sequence: CASSYSMENTEAFF.